This entry features one T cell receptor (beta chain) sequence. This receptor's antigen is unknown. Base qualities were left out, and no much larger clone turns up one base away. The germline V gene provides CDR1 SGHTA and CDR2 FQGNSA. Trimmed from V: 4 bases; trimmed from J: 7 bases; junction bases lacking a gene match: 4. Measured from the cysteine to the phenylalanine, the CDR3 is 13 residues long. The only DNA kept is the CDR3, 39 bases in frame from the first base. This sample was included in a study of blood T cells in healthy people across ages (dated by TCRdb to the mid-2010s). Regarding the complete study: In model experiments, template switching captured about one uniquely barcoded TCR beta cDNA molecule for every two T cells. To track age-related changes in TCR beta repertoire diversity, the study relied on deep sequencing normalized with unique cDNA molecular identifiers. To avoid experimental bias, donors of different ages were spread randomly across the sequencing lanes. For two donors (one aged 18 to 29 and one aged 80 or older), the study analyzed two additional independent replicas of 1 million unique cDNA reads from the same blood draw. The donors were divided into four age groups: young (average about 16 years), middle-aged (approximately 39), aged (around 59) and long-lived (82).

Donors were about 36 systemically healthy Caucasian individuals from Russia aged roughly 6 to 100 years. Around 10 milliliters of peripheral blood were collected from each donor into EDTA-treated Vacutainer tubes. PBMCs were isolated by Ficoll-Paque density-gradient centrifugation, with at least 6 million obtained per sample. Total RNA was extracted from PBMCs with Trizol reagent, with at least 5 micrograms obtained per sample. For every donor, flow cytometry on a PBMC aliquot measured the percentage of naive CD45RAhigh/CD27high T cells. Library prep was done by 5' RACE. A second PCR of about 6 to 12 cycles was performed with a sample-barcoded 5' primer and a J-beta primer mix. A template-switch 5' adaptor carrying 12 random nucleotides introduced a unique molecular identifier onto each TCR beta cDNA molecule. Each sample yielded at least 2.5 million CDR3-containing paired-end reads. All of the RNA was converted into first-strand cDNA using the Mint cDNA synthesis kit, with a TRBC-specific oligonucleotide serving as the primer. After uracil-DNA glycosylase treatment, a first 18-cycle PCR used universal primers M1SS and BC2_uni_R on all cDNA. The authors' pipeline ran thus. Normalization of each sample was performed by random selection of 1 million high-quality reads, each carrying a distinct molecular identifier. Instead of being binned into consensus sequences, reads with shared molecular identifiers were discarded. MiTCR, set to a Q25 quality threshold and the strictest error-elimination algorithm, was used for CDR3 identification, clonotype clustering and error correction. A nonparametric unseen species model with Euler transformation was used to estimate lower-bound total TCR beta diversity. Clones were called with MiXCR by TCRdb after fastp trimmed the public reads at Q25, and only in-frame beta chains were retained. Entries that share a CDR3 protein sequence are merged under the most common genes and DNA. The V and J calls come from TCRdb's annotation, not from the publication. The sample table lists around 2 million distinct CDR3 sequences, around 40% of them with a count of one. The biggest ten clones account for under 25% of the sample.

Broader findings and caveats from the paper: There was a strong correlation between observed TCR beta diversity and the percentage of naive T cells measured by flow cytometry. Observed TCR beta diversity per million T cells fell roughly linearly with age, and a significant reduction was already apparent by age about 38. The long-lived group showed more naive CD4+ T cells, fewer expanded clones and increased TCR diversity than the aged group, suggesting age selection. The CMV infection status of donors was not known, potentially confounding age-related changes in expanded clonotypes. Conclusive comparison of naive and antigen-experienced compartments was prevented by the profiling of bulk unsorted PBMCs. Estimates of total diversity based on one million sequenced T cells were regarded as lower bounds and as underestimates.

This TCR derives from a human donor in good health. The V and J genes are TRBV7-2 and TRBJ1-5, with 7 bases matching TRBD1. The sample taken for sequencing was blood. The sequence in DNA is TGTGCCAGCAGCTGGCAGGGGGAACAGCCCCAGCATTTT. Translation gives CASSWQGEQPQHF. The CDR3 plus the reference TRBV7-2 and TRBJ1-5 genes for the other parts give the full variable domain: GAGVSQSPSNKVTEKGKDVELRCDPISGHTALYWYRQSLGQGLEFLIYFQGNSAPDKSGLPSDRFSAERTGGSVSTLTIQRTQQEDSAVYLCASSWQGEQPQHFGDGTRLSIL.